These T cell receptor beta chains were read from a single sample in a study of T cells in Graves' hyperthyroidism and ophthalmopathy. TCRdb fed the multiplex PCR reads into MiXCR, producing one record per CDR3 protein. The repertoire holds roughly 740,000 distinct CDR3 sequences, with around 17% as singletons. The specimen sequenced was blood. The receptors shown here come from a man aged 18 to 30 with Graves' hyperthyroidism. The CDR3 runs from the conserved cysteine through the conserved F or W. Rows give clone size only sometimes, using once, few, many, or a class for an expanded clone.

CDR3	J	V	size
CSVVQGAGETQYF	TRBJ2-5	TRBV29-1	many
CASSYGSLTGELFF	TRBJ2-2	TRBV7-8	NA
CASSVEGRGGSGPRETQYF	TRBJ2-5	TRBV9	NA
CASSFWESKNEQFF	TRBJ2-1	TRBV7-2	many
CAWGRANTEAFF	TRBJ1-1	TRBV30	many
CASSSFTGEETQYF	TRBJ2-5	TRBV27	many
CASSLSDTYGYTF	TRBJ1-2	TRBV28	many
CSARVDRGINEQFF	TRBJ2-1	TRBV20-1	NA
CASIPQTGDPEAFF	TRBJ1-1	TRBV19	NA
CASSLFSAGGGEQFF	TRBJ2-1	TRBV27	NA
CASSPTSGDRDTQYF	TRBJ2-3	TRBV7-3	NA
CASSWTASGLPVTDTQYF	TRBJ2-3	TRBV5-5	many
CSARPGATWHF	TRBJ1-5	TRBV20-1	few
CASSLGLAGEADTRYF	TRBJ2-3	TRBV5-1	NA
CASSGSGRATAGELFF	TRBJ2-2	TRBV28	NA
CASSVTGRETQYF	TRBJ2-5	TRBV9	many
CASSISRTLRELFF	TRBJ2-2	TRBV19	few
CASRPGTGSAGELFF	TRBJ2-2	TRBV2	few
CASSSPRFSYNEQFF	TRBJ2-1	TRBV6-2/TRBV6-3	NA
CASSPWGGNTEAFF	TRBJ1-1	TRBV28	NA
CASSPFLGRNTEAFF	TRBJ1-1	TRBV11-3	many
CASSPSSGRETQYF	TRBJ2-5	TRBV18	many
CASSQEYGVAGGTGELFF	TRBJ2-2	TRBV4-2	NA
CASSVGGRTDTQYF	TRBJ2-3	TRBV2	many
CASSLEPPYGYTF	TRBJ1-2	TRBV5-1	NA
CASSLTSGVLEQYF	TRBJ2-7	TRBV11-2	many
CASSLGPSGNIQYF	TRBJ2-4	TRBV12-3/TRBV12-4	many
CAWTVAGGLGHEQYF	TRBJ2-7	TRBV30	many
CASSLSGASYEQYF	TRBJ2-7	TRBV7-2	many
CASSRLAGDPYEQYF	TRBJ2-7	TRBV7-3	many
CASSFVKAGANVLTF	TRBJ2-6	TRBV28	many
CASGVIGLAGVGEQFF	TRBJ2-1	TRBV9	NA
CSASTPYDQETQYF	TRBJ2-5	TRBV20-1	NA
CASSEAGRVNTEAFF	TRBJ1-1	TRBV2	many
CASSRLNSPLHF	TRBJ1-6	TRBV10-2	NA
CASTPSGAGSNEQFF	TRBJ2-1	TRBV12-3/TRBV12-4	few
CASIPGQGNNEQYF	TRBJ2-7	TRBV2	many
CASSYRVSEQYF	TRBJ2-7	TRBV7-9	NA
CASSPAGVNQPQHF	TRBJ1-5	TRBV18	few
CASSSGLSGQWAEAFF	TRBJ1-1	TRBV7-2	many